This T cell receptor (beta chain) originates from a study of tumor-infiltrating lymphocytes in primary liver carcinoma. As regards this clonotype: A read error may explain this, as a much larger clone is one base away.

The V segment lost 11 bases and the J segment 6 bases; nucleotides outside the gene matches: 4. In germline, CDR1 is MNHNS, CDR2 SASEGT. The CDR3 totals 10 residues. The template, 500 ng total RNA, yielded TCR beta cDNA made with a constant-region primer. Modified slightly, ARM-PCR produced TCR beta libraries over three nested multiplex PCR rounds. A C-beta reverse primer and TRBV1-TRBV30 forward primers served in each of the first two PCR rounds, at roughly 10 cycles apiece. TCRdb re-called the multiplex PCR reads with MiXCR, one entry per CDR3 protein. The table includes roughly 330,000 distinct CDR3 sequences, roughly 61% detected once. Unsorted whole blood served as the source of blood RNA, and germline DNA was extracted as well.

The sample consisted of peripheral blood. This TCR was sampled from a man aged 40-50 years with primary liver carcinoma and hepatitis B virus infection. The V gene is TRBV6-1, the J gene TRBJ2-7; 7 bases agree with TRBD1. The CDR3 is CAGNRGEQYF. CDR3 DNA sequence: TGTGCCGGCAACAGGGGCGAGCAGTACTTC.